The source of this T cell receptor (beta chain) is a study of blood T cell repertoires in COVID-19. Trimming removed 1 base at V and 4 bases at J, with 14 bases between. Germline CDR1 is SEHNR and CDR2 is FQNEAQ (reference sequence). This CDR3 has 16 residues. Produced via immunoSEQ multiplex PCR; TCRdb's table is partial and in-frame only. In the table there are around 75,000 clones, more than 70% of which are singletons. The receptor was derived from a man aged 45 to 65 with COVID-19, enrolled during active disease. The rearrangement uses TRBV7-9 and TRBJ1-5; D possibly corresponds to TRBD1 (6 bases). The specimen sequenced was peripheral blood. In nucleotides, the CDR3 is TGTGCCAGCAGCTTAGGCGGCGGGGGCTTGAATCAGCCCCAGCATTTT. Amino acids: CASSLGGGGLNQPQHF.